The rows below give T cell receptor beta chains drawn from one sample of a study of T-cell memory formation after mild COVID-19. One entry per CDR3 protein results from TCRdb running MiXCR on the 5' RACE reads. The table shows a few hundred thousand distinct CDR3 sequences, with around 25% occurring only once. The sample was PBMCs or a T cell subset sorted from them (not recorded which). Every receptor here comes from an adult woman who had mild COVID-19 (a few samples of this study predate the infection). Cell type and time point are not known. Each CDR3 is given with its conserved first and last residue. D genes are given only for firm matches. Size is stated for part of the rows, as once, few or many counts, or as a class when the clone is expanded.

.	15	TRBV18	TRBD2	TRBJ2-1	TGTGCCAGCTCACCCGGTCTAGCGGGAGGCCATGAGCAGTTCTTC	CASSPGLAGGHEQFF
.	11	TRBV20-1	.	TRBJ2-5	TGCAGTGCCCCTCTGGGGGAGACCCAGTACTTC	CSAPLGETQYF
.	15	TRBV5-1	TRBD2	TRBJ2-1	TGCGCCAGCAGCTTGTCAAGCGGGACCTACAATGAGCAGTTCTTC	CASSLSSGTYNEQFF
few	15	TRBV11-3	.	TRBJ1-1	TGTGCCAGCAGCTCCCGTTCGGGTACAGGGCATGAAGCTTTCTTT	CASSSRSGTGHEAFF
.	17	TRBV12-3/TRBV12-4	TRBD1	TRBJ2-7	TGTGCCAGCAGTCCCGATGGACAGGTTGAGGGATATGGGGAGCAGTACTTC	CASSPDGQVEGYGEQYF
.	15	TRBV27	TRBD2	TRBJ2-1	TGTGCCAGCAGTTTCGCGGGAGCCTCCTACAATGAGCAGTTCTTC	CASSFAGASYNEQFF
.	13	TRBV25-1	.	TRBJ1-4	TGTGCCAGTCTGTCCGCAACTAATGAAAAACTGTTTTTT	CASLSATNEKLFF
few	21	TRBV7-6	TRBD2	TRBJ2-7	TGTGCCAGCAGCTTAGCTACGGGTGGACTGGGCGGGAGGGCTTTGGAGAGCGAGCAGTACTTC	CASSLATGGLGGRALESEQYF
few	16	TRBV4-1	TRBD1	TRBJ1-4	TGCGCCAGCAGCCAACGCGCCGGACAGGGGAATGAAAAACTGTTTTTT	CASSQRAGQGNEKLFF
few	17	TRBV7-8	TRBD1	TRBJ1-6	TGTGCCAGCACCGGGACAGTTCTAGGGGACTATAATTCACCCCTCCACTTT	CASTGTVLGDYNSPLHF
.	14	TRBV7-3	TRBD2	TRBJ2-2	TGTGCCAGCAGCTTAGCGGGAGGGCCCGGGGAGCTGTTTTTT	CASSLAGGPGELFF
.	13	TRBV7-9	.	TRBJ2-7	TGTGCCAGCAGACGAACAGATTCCTACGAGCAGTACTTC	CASRRTDSYEQYF
.	15	TRBV5-1	.	TRBJ2-1	TGCGCCAGCACCACCCAGGGGAGCTCCTACAATGAGCAGTTCTTC	CASTTQGSSYNEQFF
.	15	TRBV19	TRBD1	TRBJ1-4	TGTGCCAGTAGTATAACGGGACAGGGAAATGAAAAACTGTTTTTT	CASSITGQGNEKLFF
many	12	TRBV27	.	TRBJ2-1	TGTGCCAGCAGTTTTATTTACGGTGAGCAGTTCTTC	CASSFIYGEQFF
.	14	TRBV7-6	.	TRBJ1-3	TGTGCCAGCAGCGTGGACAACTCTGGAAACACCATATATTTT	CASSVDNSGNTIYF
.	15	TRBV28	.	TRBJ2-7	TGTGCCAGCAGTCGCCCCCGGGGCCTAAACTACGAGCAGTACTTC	CASSRPRGLNYEQYF
once	14	TRBV5-4	.	TRBJ2-2	TGTGCCACCCGGGCCAGGGCGTCGACCGGGGAGCTGTTTTTT	CATRARASTGELFF
.	12	TRBV7-9	.	TRBJ1-2	TGTGCCAGCATCCTGAGCGGGGGAAAAACGGACTTC	CASILSGGKTDF
few	14	TRBV7-2	.	TRBJ2-2	TGTGCCAGCAGCACCTGGCTAGAGGCCGGGGAGCTGTTTTTT	CASSTWLEAGELFF
.	16	TRBV10-3	.	TRBJ1-4	TGTGCCACTAGCCGTCAAACAGGGTGGACTAATGAAAAACTGTTTTTT	CATSRQTGWTNEKLFF
few	17	TRBV24-1	.	TRBJ2-3	TGTGCCACCAGTGATCCGGGGGCAGGAGGGTACACAGATACGCAGTATTTT	CATSDPGAGGYTDTQYF
few	14	TRBV5-1	TRBD1	TRBJ1-5	TGCGCCAGCAGTCCCCAGGGGGAAGTTCAGCCCCAGCATTTT	CASSPQGEVQPQHF
.	13	TRBV19	.	TRBJ2-3	TGTGCCAGTAGTATAGTTCGCGCAGATACGCAGTATTTT	CASSIVRADTQYF
few	17	TRBV15	TRBD1	TRBJ2-3	TGTGCCACCAGCAGGGACAGGGGAAAACGATACACAGATACGCAGTATTTT	CATSRDRGKRYTDTQYF
.	14	TRBV11-3	.	TRBJ2-7	TGTGCCAGCAGTTTACACTCGACAGGTCCGGAGCAGTACTTC	CASSLHSTGPEQYF
.	15	TRBV4-1	TRBD1	TRBJ2-7	TGCGCCAGCAGCCAAGAGGACAGGAGTTCCTACGAGCAGTACTTC	CASSQEDRSSYEQYF
few	16	TRBV9	.	TRBJ1-2	TGTGCCAGCAGTGCCCTTTCCGCGGGAGGGCTCGATGGCTACACCTTC	CASSALSAGGLDGYTF
few	15	TRBV12-3/TRBV12-4	TRBD2	TRBJ2-1	TGTGCCAGCAGTTTATCCGGCGGGAGAGGCAATGAGCAGTTCTTC	CASSLSGGRGNEQFF
.	14	TRBV12-3/TRBV12-4	.	TRBJ2-5	TGTGCCAGCAGTTTTTGGGGGCTCCAAGAGACCCAGTACTTC	CASSFWGLQETQYF
few	16	TRBV4-1	.	TRBJ2-1	TGCGCCAGCAGCCAGGGGTTGGCGGGGGCCGCCGGTGAGCAGTTCTTC	CASSQGLAGAAGEQFF
few	16	TRBV7-9	.	TRBJ2-7	TGTGCCAGCAGCTTAGTGGGTCGCGGGGACTCCTACGAGCAGTACTTC	CASSLVGRGDSYEQYF
few	15	TRBV2	TRBD1	TRBJ2-1	TGTGCCAGCAGTGAAGGACAGGGGTTCGTACATGAGCAGTTCTTC	CASSEGQGFVHEQFF
few	16	TRBV29-1	.	TRBJ2-2	TGCAGCGTTGAATCAGGGGACGGCGCGAACACCGGGGAGCTGTTTTTT	CSVESGDGANTGELFF
.	17	TRBV5-6	.	TRBJ2-2	TGTGCCAGCAGCCCTGAGGGGCGGGGGCCGCTCACCGGGGAGCTGTTTTTT	CASSPEGRGPLTGELFF
few	13	TRBV25-1	.	TRBJ1-5	TGTGCCAGCACCGACTCAGGGGATCAGCCCCAGCATTTT	CASTDSGDQPQHF
.	15	TRBV4-1	TRBD1	TRBJ1-4	TGCGCCAGCAGGCGACAGGGTTGGGCCGGGGAAAAACTGTTTTTT	CASRRQGWAGEKLFF
.	16	TRBV9	TRBD1	TRBJ2-1	TGTGCCAGCAGCCTTTTGGGACAGGGGGCGAGCAATGAGCAGTTCTTC	CASSLLGQGASNEQFF
.	14	TRBV5-1	.	TRBJ2-5	TGCGCCAGCAGCTTGGAAGGGGTCGGGGAGACCCAGTACTTC	CASSLEGVGETQYF
few	16	TRBV7-6	TRBD2	TRBJ2-3	TGTGCCAGCAGCCGGCTGGGGGAGGGTCCCACAGATACGCAGTATTTT	CASSRLGEGPTDTQYF